Within the sample, the clone carrying this T cell receptor (beta chain) is medium-sized. Its antigen is unidentified. The V end lost 7 bases, the J end lost 7 bases, and 17 bases lay between the germline ends. Germline values: CDR1 SNHLY, CDR2 FYNNEI. The CDR3 runs to 14 residues. These data belong to a study of OX40 agonist ivuxolimab in advanced cancers. Study summary: Those enrolled were roughly 80% male, with a mean age of roughly 62 years and ages from roughly 23 to 80.

Whole-study results and caveats: With doses of 0.1-3.0 mg/kg, partial responders showed among the lowest clonal expansion. Dosing at 0.1 to 3.0 mg/kg was accompanied by clonal expansion of CD4+ and CD8+ blood T cells by week 6.

TCRdb's table, derived via immunoSEQ multiplex PCR, lists solely in-frame clones and lacks some. The sample has around 35,000 clones, 80% to 85% seen once. The sample in question was CD4+ or CD8+ T cells sorted from blood, obtained in a trial of the OX40 agonist ivuxolimab. The sequence derives from an adult with an advanced solid tumor such as melanoma, head and neck, liver or kidney cancer. This sequence joins TRBV2 and TRBJ1-5; D remains unclear. In DNA form, the CDR3 reads TGTGCCAGCAATCTAGAGGGCTTAAGGCAGCCCCAGCATTTT. The encoded protein is CASNLEGLRQPQHF.